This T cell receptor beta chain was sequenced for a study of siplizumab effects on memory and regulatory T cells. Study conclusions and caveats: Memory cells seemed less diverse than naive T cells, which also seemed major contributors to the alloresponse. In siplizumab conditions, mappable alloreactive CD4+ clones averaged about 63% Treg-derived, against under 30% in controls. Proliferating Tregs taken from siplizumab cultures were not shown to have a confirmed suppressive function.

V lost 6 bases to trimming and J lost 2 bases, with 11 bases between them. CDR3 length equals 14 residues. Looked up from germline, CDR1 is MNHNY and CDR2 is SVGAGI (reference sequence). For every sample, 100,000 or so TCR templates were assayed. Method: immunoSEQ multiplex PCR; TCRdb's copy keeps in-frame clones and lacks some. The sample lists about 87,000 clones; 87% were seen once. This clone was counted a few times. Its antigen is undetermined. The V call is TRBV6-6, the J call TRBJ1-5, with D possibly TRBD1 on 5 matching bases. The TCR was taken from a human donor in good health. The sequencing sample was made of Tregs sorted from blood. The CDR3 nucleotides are TGTGCCAGCAGAGACAGTGGCGGCAATCAGCCCCAGCATTTT. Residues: CASRDSGGNQPQHF.